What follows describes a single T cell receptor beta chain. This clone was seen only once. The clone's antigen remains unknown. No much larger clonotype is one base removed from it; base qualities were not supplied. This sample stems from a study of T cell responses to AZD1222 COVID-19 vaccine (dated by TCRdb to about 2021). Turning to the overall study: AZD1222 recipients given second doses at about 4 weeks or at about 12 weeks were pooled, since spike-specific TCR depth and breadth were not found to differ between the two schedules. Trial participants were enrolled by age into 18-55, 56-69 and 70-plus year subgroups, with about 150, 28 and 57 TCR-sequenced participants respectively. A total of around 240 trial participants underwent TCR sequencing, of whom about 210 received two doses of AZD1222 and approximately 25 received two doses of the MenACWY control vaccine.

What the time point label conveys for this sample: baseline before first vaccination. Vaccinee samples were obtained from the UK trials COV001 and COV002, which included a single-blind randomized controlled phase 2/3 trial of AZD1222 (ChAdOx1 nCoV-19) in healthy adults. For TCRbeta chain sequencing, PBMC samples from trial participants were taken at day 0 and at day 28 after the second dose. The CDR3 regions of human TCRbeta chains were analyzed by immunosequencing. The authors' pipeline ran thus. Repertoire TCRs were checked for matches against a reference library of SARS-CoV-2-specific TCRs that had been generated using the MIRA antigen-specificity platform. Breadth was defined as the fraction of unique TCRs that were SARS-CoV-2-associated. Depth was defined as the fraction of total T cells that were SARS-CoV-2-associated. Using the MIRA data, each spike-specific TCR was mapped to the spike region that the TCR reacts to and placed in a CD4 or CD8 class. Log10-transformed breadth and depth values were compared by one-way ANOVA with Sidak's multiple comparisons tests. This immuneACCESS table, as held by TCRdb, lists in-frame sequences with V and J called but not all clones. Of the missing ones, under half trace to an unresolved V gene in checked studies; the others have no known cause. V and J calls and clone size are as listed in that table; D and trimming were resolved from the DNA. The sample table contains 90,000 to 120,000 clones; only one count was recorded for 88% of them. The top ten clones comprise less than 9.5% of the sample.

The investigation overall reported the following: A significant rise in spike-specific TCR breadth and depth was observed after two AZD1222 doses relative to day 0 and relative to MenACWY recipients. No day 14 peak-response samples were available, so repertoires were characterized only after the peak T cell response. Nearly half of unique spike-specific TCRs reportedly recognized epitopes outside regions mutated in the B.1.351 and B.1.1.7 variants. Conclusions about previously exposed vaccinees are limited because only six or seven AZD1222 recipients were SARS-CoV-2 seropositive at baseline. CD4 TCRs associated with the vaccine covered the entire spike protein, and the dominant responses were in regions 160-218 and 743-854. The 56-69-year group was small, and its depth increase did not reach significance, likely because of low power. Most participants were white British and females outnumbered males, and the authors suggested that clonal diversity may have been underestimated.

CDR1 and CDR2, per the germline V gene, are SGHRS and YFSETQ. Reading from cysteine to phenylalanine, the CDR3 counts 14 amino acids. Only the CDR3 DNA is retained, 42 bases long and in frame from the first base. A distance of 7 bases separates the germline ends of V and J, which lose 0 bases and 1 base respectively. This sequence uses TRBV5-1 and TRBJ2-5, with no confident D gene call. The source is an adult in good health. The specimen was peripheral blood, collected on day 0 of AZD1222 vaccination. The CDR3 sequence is CASSLGASQETQYF. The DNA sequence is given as TGCGCCAGCAGCTTGGGGGCTAGCCAAGAGACCCAGTACTTC.